This T cell receptor beta chain stems from a study of OX40 agonist ivuxolimab in advanced cancers. Study outcomes and limitations: Expanded peripheral T cell antigen specificity was not determined.

This table comes from immunoSEQ multiplex PCR, and its TCRdb copy is limited to in-frame clones, with some not included. The top ten clones hold about 30% of a sample with about 44,000 clones, about nine tenths of them seen once. Germline V gene data show CDR1 as SGDLS and CDR2 as YYNGEE. The CDR3 is 15 amino acids. Trimming took 4 bases from V and 1 from J, leaving 14 bases between them. As for this clone: Its antigen remains unknown.

The source of this sequence is an adult with an advanced solid tumor such as melanoma, head and neck, liver or kidney cancer. The sample was CD4+ or CD8+ T cells sorted from blood, taken in a trial of the OX40 agonist ivuxolimab. The gene calls are TRBV9 and TRBJ2-5, with D maybe TRBD1 (5 bases). This CDR3 is CASSPGFRVQETQYF. Written as DNA, the CDR3 is TGTGCCAGCAGCCCCGGTTTCAGGGTCCAAGAGACCCAGTACTTC.